The 9 T cell receptor beta chains presented below share a single source sample, sequenced in a study of CD8+ T cells in alopecia areata. Following RNA extraction, reverse transcription yielded cDNA that acted as the sequencing template. Using immunoSEQ multiplex PCR, the repertoire was profiled, and TCRdb retains in-frame clones only, with some absent. The sample contains under 20,000 clones, none occurring once; roughly 31% lies in the top ten. Cells from pooled cutaneous lymph nodes were sorted by CD4, CD8alpha, NKG2D, NKG2ACE and other markers. The source material was CD8+ T cells sorted from a lymph node. These TCRs come from a C3H/HeJ mouse with alopecia areata. For this mouse line, the MHC haplotype is H2-k.

On this clone: Any gene name here is a mouse gene name. Read sequence stops 4 residues before the CDR3 end, and the germline J gene provides the missing end. The rearrangement links TRBV13-3 to TRBJ2-3, with TRBD2 matching over 10 bases. This CDR3 has 15 amino acids. The J segment lost 3 bases and the V segment lost 2 bases, leaving 3 bases of the junction unmatched. Germline V gene lookup returns CDR1 NNHDY and CDR2 SYVADS. The covered CDR3 bases are TGTGCCAGCAGTGAGACTGGGGGGAGGGCAGAA. This encodes CASSETGGRAE. The entire CDR3 protein reads CASSETGGRAETLYF.

The sample holds many counts of this clone. At residue 10, TCRdb's protein disagrees with the DNA translation; the protein shown here derives from the DNA. Gene names are mouse gene names. The read falls 3 residues short of the CDR3 end, and the missing part is taken from the germline J gene. J is TRBJ1-6 and V is TRBV19; TRBD1 aligns across 9 bases. TRBJ1-6 is recorded as an ORF, its role being uncertain. CDR1 is FNHDT and CDR2 is SITEND in the germline V gene (reference sequence). The V and J ends lost 3 bases and 10 bases, in that order; junction bases with no gene match: 2. The length of the CDR3 is 13 residues. The CDR3: CASSNRGRSPLYF. The part of the CDR3 DNA that was read is TGTGCCAGCAGTAACAGGGGGCGGTCGCCC.

This clone was seen many times. The genes are named according to mouse. The read ends 4 residues early relative to the CDR3; the germline J gene fills the gap. V and J are TRBV13-3 and TRBJ2-7, with 7 bases identical to TRBD1. From germline, CDR1 is NNHDY and CDR2 SYVADS. The CDR3 length is 13 residues. The DNA read from the CDR3 is TGTGCCAGCAGTGAGGGGACAGAATAT. Amino acids: CASSEGTEY. Given in full, the CDR3 is CASSEGTEYEQYF.

This clone was counted between two and nine times. Gene names and germline match the mouse. The CDR3 end falls 4 residues outside the read, so it is completed with the germline J gene. Other DNA sequences of this sample code for an identical CDR3. The V and J genes are TRBV19 and TRBJ1-4, with D possibly TRBD1 on 5 matching bases. This CDR3 contains 15 residues. In germline, CDR1 is FNHDT, CDR2 SITEND (reference sequence). The V end was cut by 2 bases, the J end by 0 bases, with 8 bases between. The CDR3 here is CASSIPGLSNERLFF. The covered CDR3 bases are TGTGCCAGCAGTATCCCAGGGCTTTCCAACGAA. Combining the CDR3 with reference TRBV19 and TRBJ1-4 gives the whole variable domain GGIITQTPKFLIGQEGQKLTLKCQQNFNHDTMYWYRQDSGKGLRLIYYSITENDLQKGDLSEGYDASREKKSSFSLTVTSAQKNEMAVFLCASSIPGLSNERLFFGHGTKLSVL.

At least ten counts were recorded for this clone. Germline and genes here are mouse. The read ends 4 residues shy of where the CDR3 ends; the end is completed using the germline J gene. The V and J genes are TRBV19 and TRBJ2-1; D unresolved. Deletions cut 1 base from V and 0 bases from J, with 5 bases between. The CDR3 is made up of 14 amino acids. CDR1 is FNHDT and CDR2 is SITEND in the germline V gene (reference sequence). The CDR3 here is CASSINNNYAEQFF. The CDR3 bases that were read are TGTGCCAGCAGTATAAACAATAACTATGCT.

This clone has more than one count but fewer than ten. The germline and genes are mouse ones. The read finishes 4 residues shy of the CDR3 end, and the germline J gene is used to complete it. The V gene is TRBV13-2, the J gene TRBJ2-3, with 10 bases fitting TRBD2. The CDR3 is 17 amino acids. Per the germline V gene, CDR1 is NNHNN and CDR2 is SYGAGS (reference sequence). J lost 0 bases, V lost 0 bases, and 4 bases had no gene match. The CDR3 DNA, read in part, is TGTGCCAGCGGTGATGAAGGACTGGGGGCTAGTGCAGAA. As protein: CASGDEGLGASAE. The complete CDR3 protein is CASGDEGLGASAETLYF.

This clone was found many times. Genes and germline are mouse. The read terminates 4 residues before the CDR3 end, so the remaining end is supplied by the germline J gene. The chain joins TRBV13-1 to TRBJ2-1; 7 bases are shared with TRBD1. Trimming at V came to 3 bases and at J to 3 bases, leaving 3 bases not matched to a gene. The CDR3 runs 14 residues. CDR1 and CDR2 (germline): NSHNY, SYGAGN. The sequenced CDR3 bases are TGTGCCAGCAGTGGGGGACAGTTCTATGCT. Protein sequence: CASSGGQFYA. The whole CDR3 reads CASSGGQFYAEQFF.

This clone showed up just a few times. Each gene name is a mouse one. Read sequence stops 4 residues before the CDR3 end, and the germline J gene provides the missing end. The chain links TRBV19 to TRBJ2-1, with TRBD2 matching 10 bases. The ends lost 0 bases at V and 5 bases at J; junction bases unmatched: 2. CDR1 FNHDT and CDR2 SITEND come from the germline V gene (reference sequence). This CDR3 comprises 15 residues. The DNA read from the CDR3 is TGTGCCAGCAGTATAGATGGACTGGGGGATGCT. Its protein is CASSIDGLGDA. The CDR3 in its entirety is CASSIDGLGDAEQFF.

This clone has more than one count but fewer than ten. Gene names refer to mouse genes. The read stops 4 residues short of the end of the CDR3; the missing end is completed from the germline J gene. V usage is TRBV13-3 and J usage is TRBJ1-4, with 11 bases fitting TRBD1. This CDR3 has 15 amino acids. Trimming cost V 4 bases and J 4 bases; bases outside gene matches: 3. CDR1 is NNHDY and CDR2 is SYVADS in the germline V gene. The CDR3 DNA, read in part, is TGTGCCAGCAGTCCCGGGACAGGGGGCAACGAA. Protein product: CASSPGTGGNE. The whole CDR3 sequence reads CASSPGTGGNERLFF.